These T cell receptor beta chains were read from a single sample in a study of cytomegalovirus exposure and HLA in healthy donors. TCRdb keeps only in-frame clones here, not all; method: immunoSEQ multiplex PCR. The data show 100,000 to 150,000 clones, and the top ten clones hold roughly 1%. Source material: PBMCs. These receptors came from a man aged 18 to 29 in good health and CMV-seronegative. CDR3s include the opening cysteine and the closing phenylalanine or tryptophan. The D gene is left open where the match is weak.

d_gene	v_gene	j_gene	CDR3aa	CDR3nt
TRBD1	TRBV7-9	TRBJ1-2	CAGQGTYGYTF	TGTGCCGGACAGGGGACCTATGGCTACACCTTC
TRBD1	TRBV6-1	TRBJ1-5	CASIQTGYGNQPQHF	TGTGCCAGCATCCAGACAGGGTACGGCAATCAGCCCCAGCATTTT
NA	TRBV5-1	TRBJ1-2	CASSSANRDGYTF	TGCGCCAGCAGCTCCGCAAACAGGGACGGCTACACCTTC
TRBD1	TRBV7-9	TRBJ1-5	CASSSTGAYNQPQHF	TGTGCCAGCAGCTCGACAGGGGCCTACAATCAGCCCCAGCATTTT
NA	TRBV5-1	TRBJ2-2	CASSSTGPNTGELFF	TGCGCCAGCAGCAGCACAGGACCCAATACCGGGGAGCTGTTTTTT
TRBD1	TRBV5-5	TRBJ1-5	CASSRETGVQPQHF	TGTGCCAGCAGCCGAGAGACAGGGGTGCAGCCCCAGCATTTT
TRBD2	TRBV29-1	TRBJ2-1	CSVLLAGGNEQFF	TGCAGCGTGTTGCTAGCGGGAGGTAATGAGCAGTTCTTC
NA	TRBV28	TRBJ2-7	CASSFRFLGRNEQYF	TGTGCCAGCAGTTTTAGGTTTTTGGGGAGGAACGAGCAGTACTTC
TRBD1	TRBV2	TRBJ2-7	CATTRTGSYEQYF	TGTGCCACCACGAGGACAGGAAGCTACGAGCAGTACTTC
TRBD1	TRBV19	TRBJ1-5	CASQTGNSNQPQHF	TGTGCCAGTCAGACAGGGAATAGCAATCAGCCCCAGCATTTT
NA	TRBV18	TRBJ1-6	CASSPLGGDYNSPLHF	TGTGCCAGCTCACCCCTTGGGGGCGACTATAATTCACCCCTCCACTTT
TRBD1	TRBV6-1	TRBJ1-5	CASSAGQGSNQPQHF	TGTGCCAGCAGTGCCGGACAGGGGAGCAATCAGCCCCAGCATTTT
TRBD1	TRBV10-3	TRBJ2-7	CAISESRDRGYYEQYF	TGTGCCATCAGTGAGTCGAGGGACAGGGGTTACTACGAGCAGTACTTC
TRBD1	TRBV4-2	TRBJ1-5	CASSGTGQNSNQPQHF	TGTGCCAGCAGCGGGACAGGGCAAAATAGCAATCAGCCCCAGCATTTT
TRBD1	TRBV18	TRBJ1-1	CASSLRGRTEAFF	TGTGCCAGCTCTCTCAGGGGGCGCACTGAAGCTTTCTTT
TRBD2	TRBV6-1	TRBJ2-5	CASSGSSGGKGGTQYF	TGTGCCAGCAGTGGGTCTAGCGGGGGTAAGGGGGGGACCCAGTACTTC
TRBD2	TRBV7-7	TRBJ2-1	CASSRRLAGDEQFF	TGTGCCAGCAGCCGGAGACTAGCCGGCGATGAGCAGTTCTTC
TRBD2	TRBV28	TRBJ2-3	CASSQGTSESVTDTQYF	TGTGCCAGCAGTCAGGGGACTAGCGAGTCTGTCACAGATACGCAGTATTTT
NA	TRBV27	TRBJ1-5	CASHREGDNQPQHF	TGTGCCAGTCACAGGGAGGGGGATAATCAGCCCCAGCATTTT
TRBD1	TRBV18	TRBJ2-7	CASSPLGGTGISEQYF	TGTGCCAGCTCACCTCTTGGGGGGACAGGTATAAGCGAGCAGTACTTC
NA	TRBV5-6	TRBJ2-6	CASSPNSGANVLTF	TGTGCCAGCAGCCCTAACTCTGGGGCCAACGTCCTGACTTTC
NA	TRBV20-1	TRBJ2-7	CSARVLVEQYF	TGCAGTGCTAGAGTCCTAGTGGAGCAGTACTTC
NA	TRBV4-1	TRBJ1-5	CASSQAGKIQPQHF	TGCGCCAGCAGCCAAGCAGGGAAGATTCAGCCCCAGCATTTT
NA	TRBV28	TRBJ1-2	CASSLDRFVIGYTF	TGTGCCAGCAGCCTAGACAGGTTCGTTATAGGCTACACCTTC
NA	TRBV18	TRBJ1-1	CASSPLPVPEAFF	TGTGCCAGCTCACCTCTTCCCGTCCCTGAAGCTTTCTTT
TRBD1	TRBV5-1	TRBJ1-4	CASSFRDRDEKLFF	TGCGCCAGCAGCTTCCGGGACAGGGATGAAAAACTGTTTTTT
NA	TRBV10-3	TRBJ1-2	CAIKTGGPYGYTF	TGTGCCATCAAAACGGGGGGCCCCTATGGCTACACCTTC
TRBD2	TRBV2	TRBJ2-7	CASSDRGGAQGYEQYF	TGTGCCAGCAGTGACCGCGGGGGGGCCCAAGGCTACGAGCAGTACTTC
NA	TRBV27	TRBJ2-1	CASTPIRGSDEQFF	TGTGCCAGCACCCCCATCCGAGGGTCTGATGAGCAGTTCTTC
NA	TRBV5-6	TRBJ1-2	CASSLSDGYTF	TGTGCCAGCAGCTTGTCAGATGGCTACACCTTC
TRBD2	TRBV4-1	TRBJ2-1	CASSQTGTSGLSEQFF	TGCGCCAGCAGCCAAACCGGGACTAGCGGGCTCAGTGAGCAGTTCTTC